This entry lists 14 T cell receptor beta chains sequenced from one sample in a study of immune evolution from preneoplasia to lung adenocarcinoma. TCRdb's table, derived via immunoSEQ multiplex PCR, lists solely in-frame clones and lacks some. The repertoire holds 12,000 to 15,000 clones, roughly 86% seen once, with 2.5% to 3.5% in the top ten. Material for sequencing was FFPE minimally invasive lung adenocarcinoma tissue. The receptor source for this set is a person aged 55 to 79 with lung adenocarcinoma.

This rearrangement joins TRBV6-6 to TRBJ1-2; D gene ambiguous. Germline V gives CDR1 MNHNY, CDR2 SVGAGI (reference sequence). The V end was cut by 5 bases, the J end by 0 bases, with 16 bases between. The CDR3 sequence is 16 residues long. CDR3 nucleotide sequence: TGTGCCAGCAGTAATGACAACCCTTTGGCTAACTATGGCTACACCTTC. Residues: CASSNDNPLANYGYTF.

The chain carries TRBV29-1 and TRBJ2-5; D is perhaps TRBD2 (6 bases). From germline, CDR1 is SQVTM and CDR2 ANQGSEA. Trimming pared 6 bases from V and 4 bases from J, leaving 12 bases between. The CDR3 consists of 12 residues. The CDR3 DNA reads as TGCAGCGTATGGGGACTGGGAGAGACCCAGTACTTC. It translates to CSVWGLGETQYF.

The J gene is TRBJ1-2, the V gene TRBV12-5, with TRBD1 identical over 9 bases. In germline, CDR1 is LGHNT, CDR2 FRNRAP. Trimming cost V 6 bases and J 5 bases; bases outside gene matches: 13. The CDR3 totals 16 residues. The CDR3, as DNA: TGTGCTAGTGGCCGGGACAGGGACTTAGCCCAGTATGGCTACACCTTC. The encoded protein is CASGRDRDLAQYGYTF.

The chain recombines TRBV15 with TRBJ1-1; D call uncertain. V was pared by 8 bases and J by 5 bases, with 18 bases between. Germline CDR1 is LNHNV and CDR2 is YYDKDF (reference sequence). This CDR3 contains 14 residues. CDR3 protein: CATEQKGAWTEAFF. Here the CDR3 DNA reads TGTGCCACCGAGCAGAAAGGAGCGTGGACTGAAGCTTTCTTT. Full variable domain (outside the CDR3, taken from reference TRBV15 and TRBJ1-1): DAMVIQNPRYQVTQFGKPVTLSCSQTLNHNVMYWYQQKSSQAPKLLFHYYDKDFNNEADTPDNFQSRRPNTSFCFLDIRSPGLGDTAMYLCATEQKGAWTEAFFGQGTRLTVV.

This clone was picked up one time. The J gene is TRBJ1-2, the V gene TRBV7-2, with 7 bases identical to TRBD1. Germline CDR1 reads SGHTA; CDR2 reads FQGNSA. The CDR3 sequence is 13 residues long. V was clipped by 5 bases and J by 7 bases; unmatched bases: 7. For the CDR3, the DNA is TGTGCCAGCAGCCGCGACAGGGTTCGTGGCTACACCTTC. Residues: CASSRDRVRGYTF.

This chain connects TRBV9 to TRBJ1-2; possible D gene TRBD1, 5 bases. V lost 4 bases and J 4 bases, leaving 14 bases between the germline ends. Germline CDR1 and CDR2: SGDLS and YYNGEE. CDR3 size: 14 residues. In DNA, the CDR3 is TGTGCCAGCAGCTGGCGAGGGGCTGGCTATGGCTACACCTTC. It codes for CASSWRGAGYGYTF.

This clone came up a few times. The chain carries TRBV29-1 and TRBJ2-5; unclear D gene. Germline CDR1 reads SQVTM; CDR2 reads ANQGSEA. The V gene lost 4 bases and the J gene lost 1 base, with 10 bases spanning the gap. CDR3 size: 13 residues. CDR3 coding DNA: TGCAGCGTTGGGTGGACGACCCAAGAGACCCAGTACTTC. This sequence encodes CSVGWTTQETQYF.

The CDR3 region is CASSLGTGYTGELFF. CDR3 DNA sequence: TGTGCCAGCAGCTTAGGGACAGGGTACACCGGGGAGCTGTTTTTT. The V and J genes are TRBV11-2 and TRBJ2-2, with TRBD1 identical over 8 bases. This CDR3 has 15 residues. Germline V gives CDR1 SGHAT, CDR2 FQNNGV. The trim removed 1 base at V and 3 bases at J, leaving 1 base unmatched. The whole variable domain, filled in from reference TRBV11-2 and TRBJ2-2, reads EAGVAQSPRYKIIEKRQSVAFWCNPISGHATLYWYQQILGQGPKLLIQFQNNGVVDDSQLPKDRFSAERLKGVDSTLKIQPAKLEDSAVYLCASSLGTGYTGELFFGEGSRLTVL.

V is TRBV28 and J is TRBJ2-2; the match to TRBD1 covers 7 bases. The CDR3 totals 17 residues. In germline, CDR1 is MDHEN, CDR2 SYDVKM. Losses at the gene ends were 2 bases for V and 1 base for J; bases not matched to a gene: 7. The CDR3 DNA reads as TGTGCCAGCAGTTTACGGGACAGACCCCTGAACACCGGGGAGCTGTTTTTT. Protein: CASSLRDRPLNTGELFF.

This chain uses TRBV28 with TRBJ1-2; D possibly corresponds to TRBD1 (5 bases). This CDR3 has 14 residues. Looked up from germline, CDR1 is MDHEN and CDR2 is SYDVKM. V was clipped by 2 bases and J by 4 bases, with 11 bases between them. The CDR3 DNA sequence: TGTGCCAGCAGTTTACCTACGGGGCGCTATGGCTACACCTTC. Encoded protein: CASSLPTGRYGYTF.

The chain combines TRBV2 with TRBJ2-5; TRBD2 is a possible D gene (6 bases). From germline, CDR1 is SNHLY and CDR2 FYNNEI. The CDR3 has 14 residues. With 3 bases removed from V and 2 bases from J, the gap between germline ends came to 10 bases. Written as DNA, the CDR3 is TGTGCCAGCAGTGAGAGGGGACTTCAAGAGACCCAGTACTTC. Encoded protein: CASSERGLQETQYF. Based on the CDR3 plus reference TRBV2 and TRBJ2-5, the full variable domain is EPEVTQTPSHQVTQMGQEVILRCVPISNHLYFYWYRQILGQKVEFLVSFYNNEISEKSEIFDDQFSVERPDGSNFTLKIRSTKLEDSAMYFCASSERGLQETQYFGPGTRLLVL.

This clone was seen a handful of times. The rearrangement uses TRBV7-2 and TRBJ1-5; D not resolved. The CDR3 length is 14 residues. Trimming pared 2 bases from V and 5 bases from J, leaving 10 bases between. The germline CDR1 and CDR2 sequences are SGHTA and FQGNSA. The CDR3, as DNA: TGTGCCAGCAGCTTACGTAAGGGAGATCAGCCCCAGCATTTT. This codes for CASSLRKGDQPQHF.

The chain combines TRBV7-9 with TRBJ1-1; TRBD1 aligns across 7 bases. In germline, CDR1 is SEHNR, CDR2 FQNEAQ (reference sequence). The CDR3 sequence is 13 residues long. The V and J ends lost 5 bases and 5 bases, in that order; junction bases with no gene match: 5. The CDR3 sequence is CASSRTGGTEAFF. CDR3 nucleotides: TGTGCCAGCAGCCGGACAGGTGGGACTGAAGCTTTCTTT.

The J gene is TRBJ2-5, the V gene TRBV7-3; D gene ambiguous. V was cut by 5 bases and J by 7 bases, with 17 bases left in between. Per the germline V gene, CDR1 is SGHTA and CDR2 is FQGTGA. This CDR3 has 14 residues. The chain's CDR3 is CASSEVGSFGTQYF. CDR3 nucleotides: TGTGCCAGCAGCGAAGTGGGGTCCTTTGGGACCCAGTACTTC. Combining the CDR3 with reference TRBV7-3 and TRBJ2-5 gives the whole variable domain GAGVSQTPSNKVTEKGKYVELRCDPISGHTALYWYRQSLGQGPEFLIYFQGTGAADDSGLPNDRFFAVRPEGSVSTLKIQRTERGDSAVYLCASSEVGSFGTQYFGPGTRLLVL.